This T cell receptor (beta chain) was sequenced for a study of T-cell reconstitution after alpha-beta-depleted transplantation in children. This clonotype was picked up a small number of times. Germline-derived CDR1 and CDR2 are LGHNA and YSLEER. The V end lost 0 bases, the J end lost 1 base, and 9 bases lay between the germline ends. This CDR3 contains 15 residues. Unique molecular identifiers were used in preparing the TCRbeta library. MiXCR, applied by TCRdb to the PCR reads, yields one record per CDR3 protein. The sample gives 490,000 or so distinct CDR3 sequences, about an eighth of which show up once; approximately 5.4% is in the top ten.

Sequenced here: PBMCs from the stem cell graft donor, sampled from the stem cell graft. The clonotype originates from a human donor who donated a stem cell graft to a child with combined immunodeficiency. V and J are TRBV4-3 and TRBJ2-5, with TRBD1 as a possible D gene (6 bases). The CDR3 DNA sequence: TGCGCCAGCAGCCAAGACAGGGGAGCCCAAGAGACCCAGTACTTC. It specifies CASSQDRGAQETQYF.